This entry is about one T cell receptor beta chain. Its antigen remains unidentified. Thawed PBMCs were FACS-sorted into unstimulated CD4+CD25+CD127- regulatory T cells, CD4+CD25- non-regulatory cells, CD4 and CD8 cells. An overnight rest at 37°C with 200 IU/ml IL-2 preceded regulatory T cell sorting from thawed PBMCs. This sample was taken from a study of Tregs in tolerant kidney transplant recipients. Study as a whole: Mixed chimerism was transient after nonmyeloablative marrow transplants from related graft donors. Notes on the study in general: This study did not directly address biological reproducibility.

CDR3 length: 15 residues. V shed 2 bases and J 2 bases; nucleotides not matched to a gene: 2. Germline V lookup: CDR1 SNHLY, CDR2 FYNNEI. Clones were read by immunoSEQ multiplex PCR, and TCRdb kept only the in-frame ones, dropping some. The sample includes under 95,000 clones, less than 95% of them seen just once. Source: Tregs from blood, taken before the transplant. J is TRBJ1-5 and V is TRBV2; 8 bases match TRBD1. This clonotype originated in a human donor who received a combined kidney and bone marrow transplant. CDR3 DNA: TGTGCCAGCAGTGAACAGGGGGCGGGCAATCAGCCCCAGCATTTT. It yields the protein CASSEQGAGNQPQHF. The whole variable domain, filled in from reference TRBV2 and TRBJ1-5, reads EPEVTQTPSHQVTQMGQEVILRCVPISNHLYFYWYRQILGQKVEFLVSFYNNEISEKSEIFDDQFSVERPDGSNFTLKIRSTKLEDSAMYFCASSEQGAGNQPQHFGDGTRLSIL.